This T cell receptor beta chain appears in the sequencing data of a study of T cells after yellow fever vaccination. General study findings and limits: FACS-sorted repertoires might harbor abundant contaminating clonotypes from the bulk population.

This clonotype was seen only a few times. Its matching antigen is unknown. The CDR3 is 18 residues long. Germline CDR1 and CDR2: SGHAT and FQNNGV. Trimming took off 1 base at V and 1 base at J, with 19 bases between the two ends. TCRdb re-called the 5' RACE reads with MiXCR, one entry per CDR3 protein. The sample yields fewer than 450,000 distinct CDR3 sequences, about 7.8% seen once. This material consisted of PBMCs, taken about 41 days after the first yellow fever vaccination. The source is a man between 18 and 29 years old who received the YFV17D yellow fever vaccine. The chain uses TRBV11-2 and TRBJ2-5; D may be TRBD2 (7 bases). In DNA, the CDR3 is TGTGCCAGCAGCTTAGGATTGGTGCGGGGGCGGTCCCAAGAGACCCAGTACTTC. Amino acid sequence: CASSLGLVRGRSQETQYF.